This T cell receptor (beta chain) originates from a study of blood T cell repertoires in COVID-19. At the level of the study: Sample material is recorded as cDNA or gDNA derived from T cells, B-cell-depleted T cells, or PBMCs.

TCRdb keeps only in-frame clones here, not all; method: immunoSEQ multiplex PCR. The sample consists of more than 90,000 clones, 70% to 80% of them appearing once. V lost 4 bases and J lost 7, with 14 bases in between. Germline CDR1 reads SGDLS; CDR2 reads YYNGEE. The CDR3 extends over 14 amino acids. The gene calls are TRBV9 and TRBJ2-2, with D maybe TRBD2 (7 bases). The TCR originated in a man aged 70 or older with acute or convalescent COVID-19. The sample taken for sequencing was peripheral blood. DNA for the CDR3: TGTGCCAGCAGCACGGGGGGCCTCGGCGGGGAGCTGTTTTTT. Translated, it gives CASSTGGLGGELFF.